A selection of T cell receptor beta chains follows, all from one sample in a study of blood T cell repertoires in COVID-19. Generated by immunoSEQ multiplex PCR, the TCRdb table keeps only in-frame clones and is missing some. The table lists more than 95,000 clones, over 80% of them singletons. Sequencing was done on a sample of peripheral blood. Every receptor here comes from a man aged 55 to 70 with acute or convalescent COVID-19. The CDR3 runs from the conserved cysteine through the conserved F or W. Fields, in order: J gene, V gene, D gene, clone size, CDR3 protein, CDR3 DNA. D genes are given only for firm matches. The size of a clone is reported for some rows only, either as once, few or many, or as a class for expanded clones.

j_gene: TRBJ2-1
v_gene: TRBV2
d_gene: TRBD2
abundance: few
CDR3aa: CASILGLAQGEQFF
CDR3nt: TGTGCCAGCATATTGGGACTAGCGCAGGGGGAGCAGTTCTTC

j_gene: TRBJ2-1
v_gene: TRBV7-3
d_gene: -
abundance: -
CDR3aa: CASSLGGAGHNEQFF
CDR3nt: TGTGCCAGCAGCTTAGGGGGGGCCGGCCACAATGAGCAGTTCTTC

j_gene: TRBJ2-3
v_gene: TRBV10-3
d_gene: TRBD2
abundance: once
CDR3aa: CAISAEVAGGGDTQYF
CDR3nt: TGTGCCATCAGTGCGGAGGTTGCGGGAGGCGGGGATACGCAGTATTTT

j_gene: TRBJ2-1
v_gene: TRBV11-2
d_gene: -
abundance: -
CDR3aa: CASSLEGHPYNEQFF
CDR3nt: TGTGCCAGCAGCTTAGAGGGACATCCCTACAATGAGCAGTTCTTC

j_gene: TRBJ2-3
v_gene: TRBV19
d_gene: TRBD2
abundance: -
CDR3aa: CASSMLAGVADTQYF
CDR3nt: TGTGCCAGTAGTATGTTAGCGGGAGTCGCAGATACGCAGTATTTT

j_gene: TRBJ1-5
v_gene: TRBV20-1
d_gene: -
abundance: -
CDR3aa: CSASYGDSNQPQHF
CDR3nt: TGCAGTGCTAGTTACGGAGATAGCAATCAGCCCCAGCATTTT

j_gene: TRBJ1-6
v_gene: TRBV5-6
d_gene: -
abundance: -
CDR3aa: CASSLQGLNSPLHF
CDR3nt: TGTGCCAGCAGCTTGCAGGGGCTGAATTCACCCCTCCACTTT

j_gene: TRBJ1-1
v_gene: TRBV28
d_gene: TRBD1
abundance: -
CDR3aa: CARRDRLNTEAFF
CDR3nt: TGTGCCAGACGGGACAGGCTGAACACTGAAGCTTTCTTT

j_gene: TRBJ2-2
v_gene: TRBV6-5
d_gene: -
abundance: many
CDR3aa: CASKGLSTNTGELFF
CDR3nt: TGTGCCAGCAAAGGACTTAGCACTAACACCGGGGAGCTGTTTTTT

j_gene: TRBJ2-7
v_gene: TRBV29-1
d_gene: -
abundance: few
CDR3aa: CSPRGLGSGEQYF
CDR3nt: TGCAGCCCAAGGGGCCTTGGTAGCGGCGAGCAGTACTTC

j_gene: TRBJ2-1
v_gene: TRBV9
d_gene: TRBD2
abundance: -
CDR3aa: CASSVAGGPSSYNEQFF
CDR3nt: TGTGCCAGCAGCGTAGCGGGAGGGCCGAGCTCCTACAATGAGCAGTTCTTC

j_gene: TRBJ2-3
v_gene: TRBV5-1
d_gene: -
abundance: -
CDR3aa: CASSLGAAPGTDTQYF
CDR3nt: TGCGCCAGCAGCTTGGGCGCCGCCCCCGGCACAGATACGCAGTATTTT

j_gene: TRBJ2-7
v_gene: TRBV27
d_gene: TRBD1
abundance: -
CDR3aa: CATGSTQGALTQYF
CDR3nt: TGTGCCACCGGTAGCACGCAGGGGGCCCTTACGCAGTACTTC

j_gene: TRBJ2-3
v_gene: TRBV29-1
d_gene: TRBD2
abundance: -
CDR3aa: CSVEKAGVTDTQYF
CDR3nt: TGCAGCGTTGAGAAGGCGGGAGTAACAGATACGCAGTATTTT

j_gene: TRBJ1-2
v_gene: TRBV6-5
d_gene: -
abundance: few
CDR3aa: CASSYSRANYGYTF
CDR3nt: TGTGCCAGCAGTTACTCGCGAGCTAACTATGGCTACACCTTC

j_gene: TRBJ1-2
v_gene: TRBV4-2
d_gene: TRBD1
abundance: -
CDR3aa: CASSPGPIGQGPLYGYTF
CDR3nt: TGTGCCAGCAGCCCGGGCCCAATCGGACAGGGACCTCTCTATGGCTACACCTTC

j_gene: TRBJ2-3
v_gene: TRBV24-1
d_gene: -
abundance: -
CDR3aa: CATSDLRLDTDTQYF
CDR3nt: TGTGCCACCAGTGATTTGCGACTAGACACAGATACGCAGTATTTT

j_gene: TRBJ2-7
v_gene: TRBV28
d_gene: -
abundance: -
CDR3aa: CASSSGTSYEQYF
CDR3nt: TGTGCCAGCAGTTCCGGGACAAGCTACGAGCAGTACTTC

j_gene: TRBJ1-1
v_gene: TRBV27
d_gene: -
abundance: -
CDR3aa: CASQGLPNTEAFF
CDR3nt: TGTGCCAGCCAGGGACTTCCTAACACTGAAGCTTTCTTT

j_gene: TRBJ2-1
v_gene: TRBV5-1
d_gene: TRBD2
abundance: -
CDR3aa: CASRTSGRNNEQFF
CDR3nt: TGCGCCAGCAGGACTAGCGGGAGAAACAATGAGCAGTTCTTC

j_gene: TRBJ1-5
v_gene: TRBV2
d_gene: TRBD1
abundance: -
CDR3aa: CASGGTGIQPQHF
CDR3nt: TGTGCCAGCGGAGGGACAGGGATTCAGCCCCAGCATTTT

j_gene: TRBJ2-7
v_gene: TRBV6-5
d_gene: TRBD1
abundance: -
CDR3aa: CASSRTGAYEQYF
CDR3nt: TGTGCCAGCAGCCGGACAGGGGCCTACGAGCAGTACTTC

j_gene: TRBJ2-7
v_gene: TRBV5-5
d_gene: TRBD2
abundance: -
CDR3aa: CASSQLAGEVEQYF
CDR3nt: TGTGCCAGCAGCCAACTAGCGGGAGAAGTCGAGCAGTACTTC

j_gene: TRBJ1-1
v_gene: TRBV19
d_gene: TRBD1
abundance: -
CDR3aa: CASSIRIQGAEAFF
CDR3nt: TGTGCCAGTAGTATCCGTATACAGGGGGCTGAAGCTTTCTTT

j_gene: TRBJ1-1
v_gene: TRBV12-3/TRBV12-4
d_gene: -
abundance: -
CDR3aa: CASRATTEAFF
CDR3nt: TGTGCCAGCAGGGCCACGACTGAAGCTTTCTTT

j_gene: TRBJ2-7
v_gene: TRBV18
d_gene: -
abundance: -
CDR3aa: CASSTGYSYEQYF
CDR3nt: TGTGCCAGCTCAACGGGGTACTCCTACGAGCAGTACTTC

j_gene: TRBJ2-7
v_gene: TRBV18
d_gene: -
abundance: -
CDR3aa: CASSLGVVVNEQYF
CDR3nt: TGTGCCAGCTCTCTAGGGGTTGTCGTGAACGAGCAGTACTTC

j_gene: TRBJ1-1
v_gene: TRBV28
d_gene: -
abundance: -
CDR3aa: CASVTEVNTEAFF
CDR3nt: TGTGCCAGCGTTACAGAAGTGAACACTGAAGCTTTCTTT

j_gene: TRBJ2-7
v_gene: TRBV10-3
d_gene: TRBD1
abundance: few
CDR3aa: CAISRDREDEQYF
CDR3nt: TGTGCCATCAGTCGGGACAGGGAAGACGAGCAGTACTTC

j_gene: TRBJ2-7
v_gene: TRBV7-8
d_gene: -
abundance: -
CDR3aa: CASSQGTVGPEQYF
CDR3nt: TGTGCCAGCAGCCAAGGCACAGTTGGCCCCGAGCAGTACTTC

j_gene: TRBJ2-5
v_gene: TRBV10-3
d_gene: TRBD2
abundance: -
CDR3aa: CATTPGLVGETQYF
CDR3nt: TGTGCCACCACACCGGGACTAGTTGGGGAGACCCAGTACTTC

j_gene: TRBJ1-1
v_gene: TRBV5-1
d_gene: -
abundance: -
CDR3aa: CASNEGTLNTEAFF
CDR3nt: TGCGCCAGCAACGAGGGGACATTGAACACTGAAGCTTTCTTT

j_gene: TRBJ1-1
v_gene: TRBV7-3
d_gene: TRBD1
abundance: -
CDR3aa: CASSLMATGGNTEAFF
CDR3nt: TGTGCCAGCAGCTTAATGGCGACAGGGGGCAACACTGAAGCTTTCTTT

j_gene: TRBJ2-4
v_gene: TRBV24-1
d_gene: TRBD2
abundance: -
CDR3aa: CATSDPGTSGLAGEVQYF
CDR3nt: TGTGCCACCAGTGATCCAGGGACCTCGGGACTAGCGGGAGAGGTTCAGTACTTC

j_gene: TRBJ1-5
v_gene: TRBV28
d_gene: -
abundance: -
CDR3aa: CASSPHPRAGNQPQHF
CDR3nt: TGTGCCAGCAGTCCCCACCCCAGAGCGGGCAATCAGCCCCAGCATTTT

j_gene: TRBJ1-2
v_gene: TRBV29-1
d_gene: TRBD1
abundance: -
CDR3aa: CSAGQDYGYTF
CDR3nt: TGCAGCGCTGGACAGGACTATGGCTACACCTTC

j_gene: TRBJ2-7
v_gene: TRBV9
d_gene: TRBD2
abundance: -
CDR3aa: CASSVGGDEQYF
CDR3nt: TGTGCCAGCAGCGTGGGAGGGGACGAGCAGTACTTC

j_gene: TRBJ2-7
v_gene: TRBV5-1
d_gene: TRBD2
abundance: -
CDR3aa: CASSLPPGLAGVWDEQYF
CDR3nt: TGCGCCAGCAGCTTGCCGCCGGGACTAGCGGGAGTTTGGGACGAGCAGTACTTC

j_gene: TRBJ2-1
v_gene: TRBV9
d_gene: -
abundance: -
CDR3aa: CASSERTTLYNEQFF
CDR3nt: TGTGCCAGCAGCGAGAGGACTACTCTATACAATGAGCAGTTCTTC

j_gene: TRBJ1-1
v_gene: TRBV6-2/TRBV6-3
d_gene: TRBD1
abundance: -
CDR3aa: CASSRHTGGDTEAFF
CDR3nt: TGTGCCAGCAGTCGCCACACAGGGGGGGACACTGAAGCTTTCTTT